The 4 T cell receptor beta chains reported below all come from one sample, sequenced in a study of siplizumab effects on memory and regulatory T cells. Produced via immunoSEQ multiplex PCR; TCRdb's table is partial and in-frame only. The repertoire holds more than 60,000 clones, with around 96% as singletons. The source material was naive CD8+ T cells sorted from blood. The receptors stem from a human donor in good health.

The chain combines TRBV7-9 with TRBJ2-1; the match to TRBD1 covers 7 bases. This CDR3 is 17 amino acids long. V dropped 5 bases and J dropped 1; count of bases not matched to a gene: 11. From germline, CDR1 is SEHNR and CDR2 FQNEAQ (reference sequence). In DNA, the CDR3 is TGTGCCAGCAGCGGGGACGGGACAGATTTTTCCTACAATGAGCAGTTCTTC. It codes for CASSGDGTDFSYNEQFF.

V usage is TRBV7-3 and J usage is TRBJ2-7; D unresolved. V dropped 5 bases and J dropped 0 bases, with 14 bases sitting between them. Germline-derived CDR1 and CDR2 are SGHTA and FQGTGA. The CDR3 has 15 amino acids. The DNA of the CDR3 is TGTGCCAGCAGCCCGAGTCGGCTAAGCTCCTACGAGCAGTACTTC. Its protein product is CASSPSRLSSYEQYF.

The V gene is TRBV2, the J gene TRBJ2-3; 8 bases match TRBD2. Germline lookup yields CDR1 SNHLY and CDR2 FYNNEI. The CDR3 covers 14 residues. V was clipped by 9 bases and J by 3 bases; unmatched bases: 8. The CDR3 reads CARGKRGNTDTQYF. CDR3 DNA sequence: TGTGCCAGGGGGAAGCGGGGGAATACAGATACGCAGTATTTT.

The chain employs TRBV9 and TRBJ2-3; weak D call: TRBD2 (5 bases). The V end lost 1 base, the J end lost 5 bases, and 11 bases lay between the germline ends. This CDR3 has 14 residues. CDR1 is SGDLS and CDR2 is YYNGEE in the germline V gene. The DNA of the CDR3 is TGTGCCAGCAGCGTAAGCCCGACTATAGATACGCAGTATTTT. It is translated as CASSVSPTIDTQYF.